The sequence of this T cell receptor (beta chain) was determined in a study of blood T cell repertoires in COVID-19. Study context: Some COVID-19 samples were acute and others convalescent; all came from the United States, Italy and Spain.

Under the authors' procedure: Counts of nucleated cells, estimated from reference gene primer amplification, were obtained. Sequenced by immunoSEQ multiplex PCR; TCRdb stores in-frame clones only, minus some. V, J and clone size are taken as reported in that table, and D and trimming were inferred from the DNA itself. The table records 200,000 to 250,000 clones, around 85% of them present only once. This CDR3 contains 13 residues. Trimming removed 1 base at V and 13 bases at J, with 14 bases between. The germline V gene encodes CDR1 LGHDT and CDR2 YNNKEL (reference sequence). This clone was observed once.

The sample was peripheral blood. The rearrangement uses TRBV3-1 (or the pseudogene TRBV3-2) and TRBJ2-1, with D hard to call. The TCR sequence derives from a woman between 25 and 40 years old who had recovered from COVID-19. The CDR3 region is CASSQAGTRIQFF. In DNA, the CDR3 is TGTGCCAGCAGCCAAGCGGGTACTCGAATTCAGTTCTTC.